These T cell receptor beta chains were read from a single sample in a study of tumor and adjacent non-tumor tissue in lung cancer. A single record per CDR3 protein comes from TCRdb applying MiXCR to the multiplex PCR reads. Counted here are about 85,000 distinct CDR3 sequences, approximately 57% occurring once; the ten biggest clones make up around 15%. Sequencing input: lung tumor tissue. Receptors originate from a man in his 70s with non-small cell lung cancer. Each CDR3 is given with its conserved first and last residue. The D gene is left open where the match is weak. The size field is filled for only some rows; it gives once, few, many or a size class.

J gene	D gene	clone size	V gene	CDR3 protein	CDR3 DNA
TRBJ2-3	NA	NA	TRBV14	CTSSQGSADTQYF	TGTACCAGCAGTCAGGGGAGCGCAGATACGCAGTATTTT
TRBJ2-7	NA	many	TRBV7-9	CASSLVGGGYYEQYF	TGTGCCAGCAGCTTAGTAGGGGGAGGGTACTACGAGCAGTACTTC
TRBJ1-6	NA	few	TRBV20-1	CSAVKDSPAGNSPLHF	TGCAGTGCCGTAAAGGACAGTCCGGCAGGGAATTCACCCCTCCACTTT
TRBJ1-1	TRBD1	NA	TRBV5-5	CASRKRTGILNTEAFF	TGTGCCAGCAGAAAACGGACAGGGATCCTGAACACTGAAGCCTTCTTT
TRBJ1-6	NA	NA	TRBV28	CASSLLSSPRGGNSPLHF	TGTGCCAGCAGTTTATTGTCCTCCCCCAGGGGAGGAAATTCACCCCTCCACTTT
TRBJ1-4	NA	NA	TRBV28	CATTAQERDEKLFF	TGTGCCACCACCGCACAGGAGCGCGATGAAAAACTGTTTTTT
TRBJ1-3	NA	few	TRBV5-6	CASSLPVSGNTIYF	TGTGCCAGCAGCTTGCCCGTGTCTGGAAACACCATATATTTT
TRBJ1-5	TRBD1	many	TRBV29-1	CSVAGGLTGDQPQHF	TGCAGCGTAGCAGGGGGGCTTACCGGGGATCAGCCCCAGCATTTT
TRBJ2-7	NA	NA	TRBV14	CASSRDRRGTPYYEQYF	TGTGCCAGCAGCCGAGATCGGCGGGGAACCCCCTACTACGAGCAGTATTTC
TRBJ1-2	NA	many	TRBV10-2	CASSLDGPNYGYTF	TGCGCCAGCAGCTTGGACGGACCTAACTATGGCTACACCTTC
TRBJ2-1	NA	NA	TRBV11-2	CVGAPALVGEQFF	TGTGTCGGGGCCCCGGCCCTGGTGGGTGAGCAGTTCTTC
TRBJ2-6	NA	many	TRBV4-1	CASSQELSVSGANVLTF	TGCGCCAGCAGCCAAGAGTTGAGCGTCTCTGGGGCCAACGTCCTGACTTTC
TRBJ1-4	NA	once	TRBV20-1	CSALAQGWEKLFF	TGCAGTGCTCTGGCACAGGGTTGGGAAAAACTGTTTTTT
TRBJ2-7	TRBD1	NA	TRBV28	CASSLLQGANIYEQYF	TGTGCCAGCAGTTTATTACAGGGGGCGAATATTTACGAGCAGTACTTC